This T cell receptor (beta chain) was captured by sequencing in a study of PD-1 blockade in classical Hodgkin lymphoma. Study-level points and caveats: Complete responders started with a diversity level that resembled newly diagnosed patients at baseline.

The data were produced by immunoSEQ multiplex PCR, yet TCRdb's version contains in-frame clones alone and is incomplete. The repertoire holds approximately 50,000 clones, with approximately 90% as singletons. All the patients suffered relapse after autologous stem cell transplantation, and brentuximab vedotin exposure differed. V lost 6 bases to trimming and J lost 7 bases; unmatched junction nucleotides: 10. Germline V gives CDR1 MDHEN, CDR2 SYDVKM. The CDR3 is 17 residues long. As regards this clone: The antigen is unknown.

This chain links TRBV28 with TRBJ2-3, with 16 nucleotides matching TRBD2. This sequence was found in a human donor with classical Hodgkin lymphoma. This sample comprised peripheral blood mononuclear cells (PBMCs), obtained before the second cycle of nivolumab. This CDR3 reads CASRPPGLAGGPYTQYF. Written as DNA, the CDR3 is TGTGCCAGCAGACCCCCGGGACTAGCGGGGGGGCCGTATACGCAGTATTTT.